The rows below give T cell receptor beta chains drawn from one sample of a study of blood T cells in healthy people across ages. TCRdb re-called the 5' RACE reads through MiXCR, storing one row per CDR3 protein. The data contain fewer than 2 million distinct CDR3 sequences, roughly two fifths of them singletons. The material sequenced was blood. The receptors come from a human donor in good health. Each CDR3 is given with its conserved first and last residue. D genes are given only for firm matches. Clone sizes are given selectively: once, few, many, or a class where the clone is expanded.

d_call	clone_size	cdr3_length	v_call	j_call	cdr3_aa	cdr3_nt
.	few	14	TRBV7-2	TRBJ2-3	CASSEPERGDTQYF	TGTGCCAGCAGCGAGCCGGAGAGGGGGGATACGCAGTATTTT
.	few	17	TRBV7-7	TRBJ2-1	CASSPREGTTGYNEQFF	TGTGCCAGCAGCCCGAGAGAAGGGACAACCGGCTACAATGAGCAGTTCTTC
.	.	13	TRBV19	TRBJ2-1	CASSPGPSPEQFF	TGTGCCAGTAGTCCGGGACCTTCGCCTGAGCAGTTCTTC
.	.	13	TRBV24-1	TRBJ2-7	CATEDDSSYEQYF	TGTGCCACCGAGGATGACAGCTCCTACGAGCAGTACTTC
TRBD1	.	15	TRBV4-1	TRBJ1-6	CASSQPGQGSSPLHF	TGCGCCAGCAGCCAGCCGGGACAGGGATCCTCACCCCTCCACTTT
.	.	14	TRBV9	TRBJ2-7	CASSPRDMTYEQYF	TGTGCCAGCAGCCCAAGGGACATGACCTACGAGCAGTACTTC
.	few	15	TRBV7-9	TRBJ1-5	CASSLEGGLPKPQHF	TGTGCCAGCAGCTTAGAAGGGGGGCTTCCGAAGCCCCAGCATTTT
.	.	12	TRBV20-1	TRBJ2-1	CSARVPNNEQFF	TGCAGTGCTAGAGTCCCTAACAATGAGCAGTTCTTC
.	.	13	TRBV12-3/TRBV12-4	TRBJ1-2	CASSLSGPYSYTF	TGTGCCAGCAGTTTAAGCGGACCCTATAGCTACACCTTC
.	.	16	TRBV20-1	TRBJ2-1	CSARGTGGPSYNEQFF	TGCAGTGCTAGAGGGACCGGGGGCCCCTCCTACAATGAGCAGTTCTTC
TRBD2	.	14	TRBV20-1	TRBJ2-3	CSAPRAGGTDTQYF	TGCAGTGCCCCGCGAGCGGGGGGCACAGATACGCAGTATTTT
TRBD1	.	17	TRBV6-5	TRBJ2-2	CASSYRTGTGVSGELFF	TGTGCCAGCAGTTACCGCACCGGGACAGGGGTATCCGGGGAGCTGTTTTTT
.	few	16	TRBV5-5	TRBJ2-7	CASSTETGAGLYEQYF	TGTGCCAGCAGCACCGAGACAGGTGCAGGCCTCTACGAGCAGTACTTC
.	.	12	TRBV29-1	TRBJ2-5	CSVRTSQETQYF	TGCAGCGTTCGGACAAGCCAAGAGACCCAGTACTTC
TRBD2	few	19	TRBV9	TRBJ2-1	CASSPTPQAGANSYNEQFF	TGTGCCAGCAGCCCAACCCCCCAAGCGGGGGCCAACTCCTACAATGAGCAGTTCTTC
TRBD1	.	15	TRBV13	TRBJ2-7	CASSPTGDHSYEQYF	TGTGCCAGCAGCCCCACAGGGGACCACTCCTACGAGCAGTACTTC
.	.	13	TRBV7-8	TRBJ1-4	CASSAASDEKLFF	TGTGCCAGCAGCGCAGCGTCAGATGAAAAACTGTTTTTT
TRBD1	few	17	TRBV9	TRBJ1-2	CASSLGPARGIYYGYTF	TGTGCCAGCAGCCTCGGTCCCGCCAGGGGGATTTACTATGGCTACACCTTC
TRBD2	.	17	TRBV11-2	TRBJ2-3	CASSLIQRGVSTDTQYF	TGTGCCAGCAGCTTGATACAGCGGGGGGTAAGCACAGATACGCAGTATTTT
.	few	13	TRBV29-1	TRBJ1-6	CGAATEGNSPLHF	TGCGGCGCTGCGACGGAAGGGAATTCACCCCTCCACTTT
.	.	16	TRBV5-1	TRBJ2-6	CASSLDRATGANVLTF	TGCGCCAGCAGCTTGGACAGGGCCACTGGGGCCAACGTCCTGACTTTC
TRBD2	few	15	TRBV7-9	TRBJ2-1	CASSLRLAVANEQFF	TGTGCCAGCAGCTTAAGACTAGCTGTGGCGAATGAGCAGTTCTTC
TRBD1	.	15	TRBV29-1	TRBJ1-1	CSVETGRQGAAEAFF	TGCAGCGTTGAGACGGGGAGACAGGGGGCAGCTGAAGCTTTCTTT
TRBD2	few	15	TRBV15	TRBJ2-3	CATSRAGGPADTQYF	TGTGCCACCAGCAGAGCGGGGGGGCCCGCAGATACGCAGTATTTT
.	.	15	TRBV7-6	TRBJ1-1	CASSLAAGANAEAFF	TGTGCCAGCAGCTTAGCGGCAGGGGCGAACGCTGAAGCTTTCTTT
.	few	14	TRBV15	TRBJ2-1	CATSRDTGSNEQFF	TGTGCCACCAGCAGAGACACAGGGTCCAATGAGCAGTTCTTC
.	.	14	TRBV28	TRBJ1-2	CASRPGGARGGYTF	TGTGCCAGCAGACCCGGGGGCGCGAGGGGTGGCTACACCTTC
.	.	12	TRBV6-5	TRBJ2-1	CASRGMRNEQFF	TGTGCCAGCAGGGGGATGAGGAATGAGCAGTTCTTC
TRBD2	.	13	TRBV10-3	TRBJ2-1	CAISLGGNNEQFF	TGTGCCATCAGTCTGGGGGGGAACAATGAGCAGTTCTTC
TRBD2	.	16	TRBV4-2	TRBJ2-5	CASSQEPGLVSETQYF	TGTGCCAGCAGCCAGGAACCGGGACTAGTTTCAGAGACCCAGTACTTC
TRBD2	many	11	TRBV29-1	TRBJ2-1	CSATGGSEQFF	TGCAGCGCCACCGGGGGGTCTGAGCAGTTCTTC
.	many	18	TRBV4-3	TRBJ1-6	CASSQDPAGLNLYSPLHF	TGCGCCAGCAGCCAAGACCCCGCAGGATTGAACTTATATTCACCCCTCCACTTT
.	many	13	TRBV25-1	TRBJ1-1	CASSDPAEGKAFF	TGTGCCAGCAGTGACCCCGCCGAAGGGAAAGCTTTCTTT
TRBD1	few	13	TRBV29-1	TRBJ1-2	CSVGRGPIYGYTF	TGCAGCGTAGGCAGGGGGCCCATCTATGGCTACACCTTC
TRBD2	.	16	TRBV5-6	TRBJ2-7	CASSLILRGASYEQYF	TGTGCCAGCAGCTTAATTCTGCGGGGGGCCTCCTACGAGCAGTACTTC
.	many	13	TRBV7-8	TRBJ2-4	CARFGQPKNIQYF	TGTGCCAGATTCGGACAGCCCAAAAACATTCAGTACTTC
TRBD1	few	14	TRBV4-1	TRBJ1-2	CASSQVGQIRGYTF	TGCGCCAGCAGCCAAGTGGGACAGATTAGGGGCTACACCTTC
.	once	14	TRBV7-9	TRBJ1-5	CASSLGGAFQPQHF	TGTGCCAGCAGCTTAGGGGGGGCTTTTCAGCCCCAGCATTTT
TRBD1	.	14	TRBV20-1	TRBJ2-5	CSARRDSPQETQYF	TGCAGTGCTAGAAGGGACAGCCCTCAAGAGACCCAGTACTTC
.	.	14	TRBV20-1	TRBJ1-2	CSGSPMTEVSGYTF	TGCAGTGGGAGCCCGATGACAGAGGTCTCTGGCTACACCTTC
.	.	13	TRBV3-1	TRBJ2-1	CASSPLGWNEQFF	TGTGCCAGCAGCCCCCTAGGGTGGAATGAGCAGTTCTTC
.	.	15	TRBV11-3	TRBJ2-5	CASSWGTTSQETQYF	TGTGCCAGCAGCTGGGGGACAACCTCACAAGAGACCCAGTACTTC
TRBD2	.	18	TRBV4-2	TRBJ2-3	CASSQELSGGTPTDTQYF	TGTGCCAGCAGCCAAGAGTTATCGGGGGGGACCCCCACAGATACGCAGTATTTT
.	.	15	TRBV20-1	TRBJ2-3	CSAPKPAGITDTQYF	TGCAGTGCCCCCAAACCGGCGGGAATTACAGATACGCAGTATTTT
.	.	13	TRBV20-1	TRBJ1-2	CSARVEGGHGYTF	TGCAGTGCTAGAGTAGAAGGAGGGCATGGCTACACCTTC
TRBD1	few	15	TRBV12-3/TRBV12-4	TRBJ1-6	CASRQGAVVGSPLHF	TGTGCCAGCAGGCAGGGGGCTGTTGTAGGTTCACCCCTCCACTTT
TRBD1	few	15	TRBV6-1	TRBJ2-2	CASSSTGGYTGELFF	TGTGCCAGCAGTAGTACAGGGGGGTACACCGGGGAGCTGTTTTTT
TRBD1	.	18	TRBV7-2	TRBJ1-6	CASSQGGAGNSYNSPLHF	TGTGCCAGCAGCCAAGGGGGCGCCGGAAACTCCTATAATTCACCCCTCCACTTT
.	.	15	TRBV27	TRBJ2-7	CASSLSLMSPYEQYF	TGTGCCAGCAGTTTATCCCTTATGTCCCCCTACGAGCAGTACTTC
.	few	14	TRBV20-1	TRBJ2-5	CSARWAGGQETQYF	TGCAGTGCTAGATGGGCAGGGGGGCAAGAGACCCAGTACTTC
.	.	13	TRBV2	TRBJ1-1	CASRFDSNTEAFF	TGTGCCAGCAGATTTGATTCGAACACTGAAGCTTTCTTT
.	.	15	TRBV4-3	TRBJ2-5	CASRPKVGGEETQYF	TGCGCCAGCAGACCCAAGGTGGGGGGAGAAGAGACCCAGTACTTC
.	few	14	TRBV29-1	TRBJ2-1	CSANWGGGANEQFF	TGCAGCGCCAACTGGGGAGGGGGGGCCAATGAGCAGTTCTTC
.	few	18	TRBV14	TRBJ2-6	CASSHGTGKSSGANVLTF	TGTGCCAGCAGCCACGGAACAGGGAAATCCTCTGGGGCCAACGTCCTGACTTTC
.	.	17	TRBV9	TRBJ1-6	CASSPDYSGEKDSPLHF	TGTGCCAGCAGCCCAGACTACTCAGGGGAGAAGGATTCACCCCTCCACTTT
.	few	14	TRBV12-3/TRBV12-4	TRBJ1-2	CASRYFTGNYGYTF	TGTGCCAGCAGATATTTTACAGGGAACTATGGCTACACCTTC
.	.	14	TRBV7-9	TRBJ2-5	CASSLAGLPWSQYF	TGTGCCAGCAGCTTAGCCGGACTGCCTTGGAGCCAGTACTTC
.	once	17	TRBV5-1	TRBJ2-6	CASSLDRIVPGANVLTF	TGCGCCAGCAGCTTGGACAGGATCGTCCCTGGGGCCAACGTCCTGACTTTC